A selection of T cell receptor beta chains follows, all from one sample in a study of shared clonotypes between healthy human individuals. This table comes from immunoSEQ multiplex PCR, and its TCRdb copy is limited to in-frame clones, with some not included. The table lists over 1.5 million clones, 95% to 99% of them singletons. The specimen was naive CD4+ T cells sorted from blood. All receptors derive from a man under 40 in good health. CDR3s include the opening cysteine and the closing phenylalanine or tryptophan. Each record gives: V gene, J gene, CDR3 protein.

>TRBV5-1|TRBJ2-7
CASSLVGGYEQYF
>TRBV28|TRBJ1-2
CASSMDFRWGRGYTF
>TRBV10-3|TRBJ1-5
CAISGTGGNQPQHF
>TRBV27|TRBJ1-1
CASSNRGGYTEAFF
>TRBV9|TRBJ1-4
CASSVDLGPNEKLFF
>TRBV9|TRBJ1-4
CASSVTTGTGGEKLFF
>TRBV5-6|TRBJ2-2
CASSLLGGDTGELFF
>TRBV9|TRBJ1-2
CASRTSGQFGGYTF
>TRBV2|TRBJ1-1
CASAEQGATEAFF
>TRBV6-5|TRBJ1-1
CASSYSGVNTEAFF
>TRBV7-9|TRBJ2-3
CASSLFTDTQYF
>TRBV5-4|TRBJ2-7
CASSLEVSRHEQYF
>TRBV10-2|TRBJ2-5
CATPGEFQETQYF
>TRBV28|TRBJ2-7
CASSFGAHSLSYEQYF
>TRBV11-2|TRBJ2-1
CASSLENEQFF
>TRBV7-7|TRBJ2-2
CASSLDGGTGELFF
>TRBV7-8|TRBJ2-7
CASSIMDTSPGEQYF
>TRBV10-1|TRBJ2-7
CASSEPRDRGEQYF
>TRBV10-3|TRBJ2-2
CAISDSGSGELFF
>TRBV10-1|TRBJ2-2
CASSAFITGELFF
>TRBV11-2|TRBJ2-1
CASNPLGGQNNEQFF
>TRBV5-8|TRBJ2-1
CASSLNWARNEQFF
>TRBV18|TRBJ1-2
CASSLRDLDYGYTF
>TRBV30|TRBJ2-7
CAWSVRGSEEQYF
>TRBV9|TRBJ2-7
CASSATGTAVYEQYF
>TRBV9|TRBJ2-1
CASSPGLAAYNEQFF
>TRBV6-6|TRBJ2-7
CASRLPGLVREQYF
>TRBV19|TRBJ2-7
CASRNRGSGSYEQYF
>TRBV27|TRBJ2-5
CASSFLASSQAQYF
>TRBV6-6|TRBJ2-3
CASSYLLAGEADTQYF
>TRBV5-1|TRBJ2-2
CASSLTQGALAAGELFF
>TRBV19|TRBJ2-7
CASSSTKAIRYEQYF
>TRBV7-3|TRBJ2-2
CASSPGPTGELFF
>TRBV7-9|TRBJ1-4
CASSAQIDEKLFF
>TRBV5-1|TRBJ2-7
CASSRAGEQYF
>TRBV19|TRBJ1-5
CASSTGQGYQPQHF
>TRBV28|TRBJ2-7
CASRHPQTYEQYF
>TRBV4-3|TRBJ1-4
CASSQDLGIRNEKLFF
>TRBV5-4|TRBJ1-3
CASSSYRDSGNTIYF
>TRBV29-1|TRBJ2-7
CSVAGAGYEQYF
>TRBV19|TRBJ2-7
CASTPTGGYEQYF
>TRBV7-2|TRBJ2-7
CASSLGRAGVGYEQYF
>TRBV4-1|TRBJ1-3
CASSQDPKERNTIYF
>TRBV18|TRBJ2-2
CASSEPLASGSRITGELFF